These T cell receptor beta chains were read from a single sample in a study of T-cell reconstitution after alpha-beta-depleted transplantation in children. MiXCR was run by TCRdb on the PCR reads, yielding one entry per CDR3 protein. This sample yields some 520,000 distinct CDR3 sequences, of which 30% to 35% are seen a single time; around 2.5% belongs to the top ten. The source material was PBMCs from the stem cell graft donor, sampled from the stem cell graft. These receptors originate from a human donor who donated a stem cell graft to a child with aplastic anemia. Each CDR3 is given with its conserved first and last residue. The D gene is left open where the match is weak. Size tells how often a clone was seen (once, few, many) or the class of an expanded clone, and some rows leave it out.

CDR3 protein: CASSLVQSNQPQHF
CDR3 DNA: TGTGCCAGCAGCTTAGTCCAGAGCAATCAGCCCCAGCATTTT
CDR3 length: 14
clone size: few
J gene: TRBJ1-5
V gene: TRBV7-2
D gene: NA

CDR3 protein: CSAGLAGRGAQYF
CDR3 DNA: TGCAGCGCGGGACTAGCGGGAAGGGGGGCCCAGTACTTC
CDR3 length: 13
clone size: few
J gene: TRBJ2-5
V gene: TRBV29-1
D gene: TRBD2

CDR3 protein: CASRRDSSTGELFF
CDR3 DNA: TGTGCCAGCAGAAGGGACAGTAGTACCGGGGAGCTGTTTTTT
CDR3 length: 14
clone size: NA
J gene: TRBJ2-2
V gene: TRBV12-3/TRBV12-4
D gene: TRBD1

CDR3 protein: CASSGAGGYNEQFF
CDR3 DNA: TGCGCCAGCAGCGGAGCGGGAGGATACAATGAGCAGTTCTTC
CDR3 length: 14
clone size: many
J gene: TRBJ2-1
V gene: TRBV5-1
D gene: TRBD2

CDR3 protein: CASSSTEGPGADTQYF
CDR3 DNA: TGTGCCAGCAGCTCGACCGAGGGTCCGGGGGCAGATACGCAGTATTTT
CDR3 length: 16
clone size: NA
J gene: TRBJ2-3
V gene: TRBV7-9
D gene: NA

CDR3 protein: CASRHNREGDTGELFF
CDR3 DNA: TGTGCCAGCAGGCACAACAGGGAGGGGGACACCGGGGAGCTGTTTTTT
CDR3 length: 16
clone size: NA
J gene: TRBJ2-2
V gene: TRBV12-3/TRBV12-4
D gene: NA

CDR3 protein: CATSDGTSGKVTDTQYF
CDR3 DNA: TGTGCCACCAGTGACGGGACTAGCGGGAAGGTCACAGATACGCAGTATTTT
CDR3 length: 17
clone size: NA
J gene: TRBJ2-3
V gene: TRBV24-1
D gene: TRBD2

CDR3 protein: CASSWTGGKETQYF
CDR3 DNA: TGTGCCAGCAGTTGGACAGGGGGTAAAGAGACCCAGTACTTC
CDR3 length: 14
clone size: few
J gene: TRBJ2-5
V gene: TRBV25-1
D gene: TRBD1

CDR3 protein: CASSSSTVNTEAFF
CDR3 DNA: TGTGCCAGCAGCTCCTCGACAGTGAACACTGAAGCTTTCTTT
CDR3 length: 14
clone size: few
J gene: TRBJ1-1
V gene: TRBV7-9
D gene: NA

CDR3 protein: CSAREGSSYNEQFF
CDR3 DNA: TGCAGTGCTAGAGAGGGTAGCTCCTACAATGAGCAGTTCTTC
CDR3 length: 14
clone size: NA
J gene: TRBJ2-1
V gene: TRBV20-1
D gene: NA

CDR3 protein: CAWSPTGGSYGYTF
CDR3 DNA: TGTGCCTGGAGTCCGACAGGGGGAAGTTATGGCTACACCTTC
CDR3 length: 14
clone size: NA
J gene: TRBJ1-2
V gene: TRBV30
D gene: TRBD1

CDR3 protein: CASSPKSRDNEQYF
CDR3 DNA: TGTGCCAGCTCACCAAAGAGCAGGGACAACGAGCAGTACTTC
CDR3 length: 14
clone size: NA
J gene: TRBJ2-7
V gene: TRBV18
D gene: NA

CDR3 protein: CASSWSMSNQPQHF
CDR3 DNA: TGTGCCAGCAGCTGGTCGATGAGCAATCAGCCCCAGCATTTT
CDR3 length: 14
clone size: NA
J gene: TRBJ1-5
V gene: TRBV5-6
D gene: NA

CDR3 protein: CASSMDSTNEQFF
CDR3 DNA: TGTGCCAGCAGTATGGACTCTACCAATGAGCAGTTCTTC
CDR3 length: 13
clone size: NA
J gene: TRBJ2-1
V gene: TRBV28
D gene: NA

CDR3 protein: CSVLVAGSTDTQYF
CDR3 DNA: TGCAGCGTTTTAGTAGCGGGGAGCACAGATACGCAGTATTTT
CDR3 length: 14
clone size: NA
J gene: TRBJ2-3
V gene: TRBV29-1
D gene: TRBD2

CDR3 protein: CASSSPPGTGGETQYF
CDR3 DNA: TGTGCCAGCAGTTCACCCCCCGGGACAGGAGGGGAGACCCAGTACTTC
CDR3 length: 16
clone size: few
J gene: TRBJ2-5
V gene: TRBV12-3/TRBV12-4
D gene: TRBD1

CDR3 protein: CASSESGAGADTQYF
CDR3 DNA: TGTGCCAGCAGCGAGAGCGGGGCGGGGGCAGATACGCAGTATTTT
CDR3 length: 15
clone size: few
J gene: TRBJ2-3
V gene: TRBV9
D gene: TRBD2

CDR3 protein: CASSYSRTGDEKLFF
CDR3 DNA: TGTGCCAGCAGTTACTCCAGGACAGGGGATGAAAAACTGTTTTTT
CDR3 length: 15
clone size: once
J gene: TRBJ1-4
V gene: TRBV6-5
D gene: TRBD1

CDR3 protein: CASSFKLAGGNEQYF
CDR3 DNA: TGTGCCAGCAGCTTCAAACTAGCGGGAGGAAACGAGCAGTACTTC
CDR3 length: 15
clone size: few
J gene: TRBJ2-7
V gene: TRBV7-2
D gene: TRBD2

CDR3 protein: CASSPRESAYEQYF
CDR3 DNA: TGTGCCAGCAGCCCCCGGGAGTCAGCCTACGAGCAGTACTTC
CDR3 length: 14
clone size: NA
J gene: TRBJ2-7
V gene: TRBV7-2
D gene: NA

CDR3 protein: CASSDGWNYGYTF
CDR3 DNA: TGTGCCAGCAGTGACGGATGGAACTATGGCTACACCTTC
CDR3 length: 13
clone size: NA
J gene: TRBJ1-2
V gene: TRBV6-4
D gene: NA

CDR3 protein: CASSESCREGVF
CDR3 DNA: TGTGCCAGCAGTGAGTCCTGTCGAGAGGGAGTCTTC
CDR3 length: 12
clone size: NA
J gene: TRBJ2-1
V gene: TRBV6-4
D gene: NA

CDR3 protein: CASSLSRGKLF
CDR3 DNA: TGTGCCAGCAGCTTGTCTAGGGGGAAGCTCTTC
CDR3 length: 11
clone size: NA
J gene: TRBJ2-1
V gene: TRBV7-9
D gene: NA

CDR3 protein: CASSLRDREREQYF
CDR3 DNA: TGTGCCAGCAGCCTCCGGGACAGGGAGCGCGAGCAGTACTTC
CDR3 length: 14
clone size: NA
J gene: TRBJ2-7
V gene: TRBV7-2
D gene: TRBD1

CDR3 protein: CASSVADGPEAFF
CDR3 DNA: TGTGCCAGCAGCGTAGCAGATGGGCCTGAAGCTTTCTTT
CDR3 length: 13
clone size: NA
J gene: TRBJ1-1
V gene: TRBV9
D gene: NA

CDR3 protein: CASSLGPYQETQYF
CDR3 DNA: TGTGCCAGCAGCTTAGGGCCCTACCAAGAGACCCAGTACTTC
CDR3 length: 14
clone size: NA
J gene: TRBJ2-5
V gene: TRBV7-2
D gene: NA

CDR3 protein: CASSLGSRVEQFF
CDR3 DNA: TGTGCCAGCAGCTTAGGGTCCCGGGTGGAGCAGTTCTTC
CDR3 length: 13
clone size: NA
J gene: TRBJ2-1
V gene: TRBV7-3
D gene: NA

CDR3 protein: CATGRDSRTQYF
CDR3 DNA: TGTGCCACCGGACGGGACTCACGGACCCAGTACTTC
CDR3 length: 12
clone size: few
J gene: TRBJ2-5
V gene: TRBV24-1
D gene: NA

CDR3 protein: CASSTHSGSQETQYF
CDR3 DNA: TGTGCCAGCAGCACCCATAGCGGGAGCCAAGAGACCCAGTACTTC
CDR3 length: 15
clone size: NA
J gene: TRBJ2-5
V gene: TRBV7-2
D gene: TRBD2

CDR3 protein: CASRLGLAGGAGELFF
CDR3 DNA: TGTGCCAGCAGGCTCGGACTAGCGGGAGGTGCCGGGGAGCTGTTTTTT
CDR3 length: 16
clone size: NA
J gene: TRBJ2-2
V gene: TRBV6-1
D gene: TRBD2

CDR3 protein: CASSYHTRGSDQPQHF
CDR3 DNA: TGTGCCAGCAGTTACCACACCCGGGGCAGTGATCAGCCCCAGCATTTT
CDR3 length: 16
clone size: NA
J gene: TRBJ1-5
V gene: TRBV6-8
D gene: NA

CDR3 protein: CSAYDRGDGYTF
CDR3 DNA: TGCAGCGCGTACGACAGGGGCGACGGCTACACCTTC
CDR3 length: 12
clone size: NA
J gene: TRBJ1-2
V gene: TRBV20-1
D gene: TRBD1